This T cell receptor beta chain was sequenced for a study of blood T cells in healthy people across ages. Across the whole study: For every two T cells, template switching captured about one barcoded beta molecule.

This clonotype was counted a few times. Its target is unknown. Overall study results and limits: The study lacked donor CMV status, which possibly confounded expanded clonotype changes.

With 4 bases removed from V and 3 bases from J, the gap between germline ends came to 11 bases. Germline values: CDR1 SNHLY, CDR2 FYNNEI. There are 14 residues in the CDR3. Combining a sample-barcoded 5' primer with a J-beta primer mix, a second PCR ran for about 6 to 11 cycles. A template-switch adaptor containing 12 random nucleotides labeled each cDNA molecule. TCRdb itself ran the 5' RACE reads through MiXCR, one entry per CDR3 protein. In the table there are 1.5 million to 2 million distinct CDR3 sequences, roughly 27% of which are singletons. The chain carries TRBV2 and TRBJ2-3; the D is unclear. Source material: blood. This clonotype was sampled from a woman in her 30s in good health. CDR3 bases: TGTGCCAGCAGTGTCAGGCCGGAGACAGATACGCAGTATTTT. This encodes CASSVRPETDTQYF.